This TCR beta chain was sequenced during a study of monozygotic twins with cystic fibrosis. Points on this clone: Antigen specificity is unknown.

The CDR3 extends over 12 amino acids. CDR1 and CDR2 (germline): SGHTA, FQGNSA. V lost 11 bases to trimming and J lost 4 bases; unmatched junction nucleotides: 4. Whole-study findings and limits: In this small cohort, shared CDR3 numbers showed no association with age, concordance or disease severity. Clonality was generally low (median about 0.0097), higher in the most severe patients. J usage was most co-twin-similar in 8 of 16 pairs, V in 13. Monozygotic CF twins shared more identical nucleotide clonotypes than unrelated patients.

Measured with immunoSEQ multiplex PCR; TCRdb has only the in-frame clones, and not every one. The data hold approximately 34,000 clones, with about 87% observed a single time. The chain uses TRBV7-2 and TRBJ2-7, with 11 bases lining up with TRBD2. The clonotype comes from a girl aged 2-10 years with cystic fibrosis. Sequenced sample: blood. The CDR3 here is CAAGTSGYEQYF. In DNA, the CDR3 is TGTGCCGCCGGGACTAGCGGATACGAGCAGTACTTC. Full variable domain (remainder filled in from reference TRBV7-2 and TRBJ2-7): GAGVSQSPSNKVTEKGKDVELRCDPISGHTALYWYRQSLGQGLEFLIYFQGNSAPDKSGLPSDRFSAERTGGSVSTLTIQRTQQEDSAVYLCAAGTSGYEQYFGPGTRLTVT.